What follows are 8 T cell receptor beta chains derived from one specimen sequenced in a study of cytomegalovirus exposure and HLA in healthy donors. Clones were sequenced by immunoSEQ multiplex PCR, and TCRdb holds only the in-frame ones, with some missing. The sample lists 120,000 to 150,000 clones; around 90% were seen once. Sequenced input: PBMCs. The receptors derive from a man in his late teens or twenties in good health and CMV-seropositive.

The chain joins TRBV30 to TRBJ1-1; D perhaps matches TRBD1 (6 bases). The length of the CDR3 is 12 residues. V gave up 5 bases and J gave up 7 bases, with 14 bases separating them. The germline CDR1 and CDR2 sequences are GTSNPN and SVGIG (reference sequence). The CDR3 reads CAWDPSGDEAFF. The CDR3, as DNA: TGTGCCTGGGATCCATCAGGGGATGAAGCTTTCTTT.

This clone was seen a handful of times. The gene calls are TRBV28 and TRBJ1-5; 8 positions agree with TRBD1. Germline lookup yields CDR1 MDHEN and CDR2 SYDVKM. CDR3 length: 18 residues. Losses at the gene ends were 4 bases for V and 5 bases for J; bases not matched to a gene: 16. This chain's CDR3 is CASSSGTGGVRIHQPQHF. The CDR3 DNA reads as TGTGCCAGCAGTTCCGGGACAGGCGGCGTTAGGATCCATCAGCCCCAGCATTTT.

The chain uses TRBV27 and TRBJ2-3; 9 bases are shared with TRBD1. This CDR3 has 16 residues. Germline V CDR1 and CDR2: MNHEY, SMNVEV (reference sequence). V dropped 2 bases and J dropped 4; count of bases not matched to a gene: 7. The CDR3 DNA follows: TGTGCCAGCAGTTTAACGACAGGGGGTACGTCAGATACGCAGTATTTT. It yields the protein CASSLTTGGTSDTQYF.

CDR3 protein: CASSIDRGSGELFF. The CDR3 DNA is TGTGCCAGTAGTATAGATCGGGGTTCCGGGGAGCTGTTTTTT. The chain couples TRBV19 to TRBJ2-2; tentatively, D is TRBD2 (5 bases). Trimming took off 0 bases at V and 6 bases at J, with 8 bases between the two ends. There are 14 residues in the CDR3. Germline CDR1 is LNHDA and CDR2 is SQIVND (reference sequence). The full variable domain, with the rest looked up from reference TRBV19 and TRBJ2-2, is DGGITQSPKYLFRKEGQNVTLSCEQNLNHDAMYWYRQDPGQGLRLIYYSQIVNDFQKGDIAEGYSVSREKKESFPLTVTSAQKNPTAFYLCASSIDRGSGELFFGEGSRLTVL.

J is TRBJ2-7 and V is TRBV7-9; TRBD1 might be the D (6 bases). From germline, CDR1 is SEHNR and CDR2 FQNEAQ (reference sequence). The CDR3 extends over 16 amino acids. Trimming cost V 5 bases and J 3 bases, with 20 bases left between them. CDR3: CASSLRTAKSVYEQYF. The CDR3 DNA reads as TGTGCCAGCAGCCTACGGACAGCTAAGTCCGTCTACGAGCAGTACTTC.

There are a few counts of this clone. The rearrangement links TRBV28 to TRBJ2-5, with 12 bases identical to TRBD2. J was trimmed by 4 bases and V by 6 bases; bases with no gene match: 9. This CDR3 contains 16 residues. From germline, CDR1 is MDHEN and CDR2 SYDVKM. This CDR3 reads CASSPRTSGESETQYF. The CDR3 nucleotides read TGTGCCAGCAGCCCTAGGACTAGCGGGGAATCAGAGACCCAGTACTTC.

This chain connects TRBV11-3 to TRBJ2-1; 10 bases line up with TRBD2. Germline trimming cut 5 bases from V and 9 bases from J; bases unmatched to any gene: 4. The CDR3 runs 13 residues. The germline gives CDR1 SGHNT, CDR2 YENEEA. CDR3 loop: CASSLAGVPEQFF. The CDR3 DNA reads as TGTGCCAGCAGCCTAGCGGGAGTCCCTGAGCAGTTCTTC.

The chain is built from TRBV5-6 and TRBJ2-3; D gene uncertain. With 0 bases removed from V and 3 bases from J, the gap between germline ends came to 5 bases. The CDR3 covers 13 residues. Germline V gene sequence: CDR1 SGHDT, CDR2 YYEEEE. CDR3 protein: CASSLGSTDTQYF. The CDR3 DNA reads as TGTGCCAGCAGCTTGGGTTCAACAGATACGCAGTATTTT. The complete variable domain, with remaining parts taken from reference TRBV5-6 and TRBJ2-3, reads DAGVTQSPTHLIKTRGQQVTLRCSPKSGHDTVSWYQQALGQGPQFIFQYYEEEERQRGNFPDRFSGHQFPNYSSELNVNALLLGDSALYLCASSLGSTDTQYFGPGTRLTVL.